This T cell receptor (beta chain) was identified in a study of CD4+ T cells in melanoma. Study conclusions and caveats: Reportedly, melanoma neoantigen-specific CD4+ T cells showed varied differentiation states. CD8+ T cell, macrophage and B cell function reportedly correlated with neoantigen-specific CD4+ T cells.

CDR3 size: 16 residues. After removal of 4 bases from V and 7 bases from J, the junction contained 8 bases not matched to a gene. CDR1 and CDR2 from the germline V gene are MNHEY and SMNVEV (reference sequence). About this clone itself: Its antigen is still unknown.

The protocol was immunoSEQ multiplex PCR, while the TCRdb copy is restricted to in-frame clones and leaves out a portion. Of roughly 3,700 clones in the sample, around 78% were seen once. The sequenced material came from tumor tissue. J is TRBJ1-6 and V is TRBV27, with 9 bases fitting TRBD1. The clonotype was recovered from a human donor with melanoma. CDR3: CASSSTGTGYNSPLHF. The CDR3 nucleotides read TGTGCCAGCAGTTCCACCGGGACAGGGTACAATTCACCCCTCCACTTT.